This TCR beta chain was retrieved from a study of read filtering for tumor transcriptome and immune sequencing. In the case of this clonotype: This sequence may be a read error, since a much larger clone differs from it by one base.

From around 440 ng of RNA, a library with molecular barcoded alpha/delta and beta/gamma adaptors was made. Each CDR3 protein is one row after TCRdb ran MiXCR on the reads. The repertoire holds 35,000 to 50,000 distinct CDR3 sequences, around 21% seen once, with about 40% in the top ten. This CDR3 region has 16 residues. Germline CDR1 is MNHEY and CDR2 is SVGEGT. Sequenced sample: a population of CD138-negative cells sorted from bone marrow. The chain joins TRBV6-2 or TRBV6-3 to TRBJ2-7, with 8 bases aligning to TRBD1. This clonotype was obtained from a donor at least 40 years old with multiple myeloma. CDR3 DNA sequence: TGTGCCAGCAGTTACCCCGTACAGGGGGTGCCGGACGAGCCGTACTTC. The encoded protein is CASSYPVQGVPDEPYF.